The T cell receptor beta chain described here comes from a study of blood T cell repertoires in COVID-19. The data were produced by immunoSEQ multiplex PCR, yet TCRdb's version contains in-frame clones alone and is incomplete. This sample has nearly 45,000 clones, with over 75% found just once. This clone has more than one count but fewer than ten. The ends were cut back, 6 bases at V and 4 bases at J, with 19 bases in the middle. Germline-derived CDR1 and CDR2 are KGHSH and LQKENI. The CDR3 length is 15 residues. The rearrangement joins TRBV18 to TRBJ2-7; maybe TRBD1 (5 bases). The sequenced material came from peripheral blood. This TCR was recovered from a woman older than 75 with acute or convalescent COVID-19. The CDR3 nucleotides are TGTGCCAGCTCCGTACTGGGGCAGCCGTCTTACGAGCAGTACTTC. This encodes CASSVLGQPSYEQYF. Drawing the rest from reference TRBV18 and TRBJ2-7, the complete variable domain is NAGVMQNPRHLVRRRGQEARLRCSPMKGHSHVYWYRQLPEEGLKFMVYLQKENIIDESGMPKERFSAEFPKEGPSILRIQQVVRGDSAAYFCASSVLGQPSYEQYFGPGTRLTVT.